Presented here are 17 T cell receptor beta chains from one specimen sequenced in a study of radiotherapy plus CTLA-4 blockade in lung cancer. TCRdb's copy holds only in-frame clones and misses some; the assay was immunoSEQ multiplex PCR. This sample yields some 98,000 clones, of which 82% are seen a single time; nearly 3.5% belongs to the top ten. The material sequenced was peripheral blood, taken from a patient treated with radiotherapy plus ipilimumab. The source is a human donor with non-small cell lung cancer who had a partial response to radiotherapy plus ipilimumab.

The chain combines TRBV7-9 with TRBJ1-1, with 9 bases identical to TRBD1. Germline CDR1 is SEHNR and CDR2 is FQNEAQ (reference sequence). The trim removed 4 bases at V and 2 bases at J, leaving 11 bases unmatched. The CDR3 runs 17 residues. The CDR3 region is CASSSGTGIRSNTEAFF. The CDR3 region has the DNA TGTGCCAGCAGCTCTGGGACAGGGATTCGATCCAACACTGAAGCTTTCTTT.

CDR3 sequence reads: CASSRSGTGWNEQFF. The CDR3 coding sequence is TGTGCCAGCTCACGCTCCGGGACAGGGTGGAATGAGCAGTTCTTC. The chain combines TRBV18 with TRBJ2-1, with TRBD1 identical over 9 bases. CDR3 size: 15 residues. CDR1 is KGHSH and CDR2 is LQKENI in the germline V gene. The J segment lost 7 bases and the V segment lost 4 bases, leaving 8 bases of the junction unmatched.

CDR3 loop: CASSTRQGRNEQFF. The CDR3 nucleotides are TGTGCCAGCAGCACCAGACAGGGAAGGAATGAGCAGTTCTTC. The chain uses TRBV9 and TRBJ2-1, with 7 positions matching TRBD1. Trimming removed 4 bases from V and 7 bases from J; junction bases left unmatched: 8. CDR1 and CDR2 from the germline V gene are SGDLS and YYNGEE. This CDR3 region has 14 residues.

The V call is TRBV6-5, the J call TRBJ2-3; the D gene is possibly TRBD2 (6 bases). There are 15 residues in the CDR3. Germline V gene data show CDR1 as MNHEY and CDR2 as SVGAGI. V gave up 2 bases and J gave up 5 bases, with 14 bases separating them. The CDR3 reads CASSYPGARGDTQYF. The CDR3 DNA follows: TGTGCCAGCAGTTACCCTGGGGCGCGGGGAGATACGCAGTATTTT.

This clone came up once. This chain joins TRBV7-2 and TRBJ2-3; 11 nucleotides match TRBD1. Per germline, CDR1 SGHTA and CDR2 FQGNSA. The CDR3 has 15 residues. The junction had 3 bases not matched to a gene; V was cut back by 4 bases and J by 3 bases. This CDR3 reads CASSSDRGLTDTQYF. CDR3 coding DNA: TGTGCCAGCAGCTCGGACAGGGGGCTAACAGATACGCAGTATTTT.

CDR3 protein: CASSEWDRGGEAFF. The CDR3, as DNA: TGTGCCAGCAGTGAATGGGACAGGGGTGGGGAAGCTTTCTTT. V usage is TRBV6-1 and J usage is TRBJ1-1; 10 bases map to TRBD1. The CDR3 has 14 amino acids. J gave up 8 bases and V 2 bases, and 5 bases lay outside the gene matches. CDR1 is MNHNS and CDR2 is SASEGT in the germline V gene.

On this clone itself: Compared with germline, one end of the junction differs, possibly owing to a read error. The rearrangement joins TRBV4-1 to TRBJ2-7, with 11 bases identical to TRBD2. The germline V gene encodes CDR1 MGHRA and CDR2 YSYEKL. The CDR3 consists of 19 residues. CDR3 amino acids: CASSQDRGLTSGTSYEQCF. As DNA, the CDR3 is TGCGCCAGCAGCCAAGATCGAGGCCTGACTAGCGGGACTTCCTACGAGCAGTGCTTC.

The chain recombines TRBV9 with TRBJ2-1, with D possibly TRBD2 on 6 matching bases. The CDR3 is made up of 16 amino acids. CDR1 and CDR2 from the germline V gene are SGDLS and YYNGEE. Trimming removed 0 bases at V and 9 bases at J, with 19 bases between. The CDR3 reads CASSVGGSGLKPEQFF. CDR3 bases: TGTGCCAGCAGCGTAGGTGGCAGCGGGCTCAAACCTGAGCAGTTCTTC.

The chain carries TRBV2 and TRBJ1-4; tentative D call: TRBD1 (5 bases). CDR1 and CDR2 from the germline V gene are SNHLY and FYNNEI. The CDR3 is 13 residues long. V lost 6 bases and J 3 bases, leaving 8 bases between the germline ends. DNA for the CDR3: TGTGCCAGCAGGGGGGGGGCTAATGAAAAACTGTTTTTT. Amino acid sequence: CASRGGANEKLFF.

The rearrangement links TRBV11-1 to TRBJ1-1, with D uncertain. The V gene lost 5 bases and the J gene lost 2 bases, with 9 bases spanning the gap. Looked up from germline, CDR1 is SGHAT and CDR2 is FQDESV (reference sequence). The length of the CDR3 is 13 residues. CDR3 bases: TGTGCCAGCAGCCCTATGCTAAACACTGAAGCTTTCTTT. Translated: CASSPMLNTEAFF.

CDR3 residues: CASPLNLGLAGRGEQFF. The CDR3 DNA reads as TGTGCCAGCCCACTAAACCTGGGACTAGCGGGGCGCGGTGAGCAGTTCTTC. The chain carries TRBV18 and TRBJ2-1, with TRBD2 matching 13 bases. CDR1 is KGHSH and CDR2 is LQKENI in the germline V gene. The ends lost 8 bases at V and 9 bases at J; junction bases unmatched: 16. The CDR3 is made up of 17 amino acids.

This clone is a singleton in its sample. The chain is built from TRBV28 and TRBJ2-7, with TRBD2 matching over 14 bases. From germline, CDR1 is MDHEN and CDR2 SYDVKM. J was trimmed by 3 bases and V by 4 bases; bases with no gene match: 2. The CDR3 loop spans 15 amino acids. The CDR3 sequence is CASSSGLAGVYEQYF. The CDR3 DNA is TGTGCCAGCAGTTCGGGACTAGCGGGAGTCTACGAGCAGTACTTC.

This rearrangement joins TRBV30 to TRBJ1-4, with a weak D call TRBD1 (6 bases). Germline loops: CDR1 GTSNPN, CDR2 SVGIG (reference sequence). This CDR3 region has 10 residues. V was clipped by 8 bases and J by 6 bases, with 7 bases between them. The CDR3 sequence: CAQGYEKLFF. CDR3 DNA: TGTGCCCAGGGGTATGAAAAACTGTTTTTT.

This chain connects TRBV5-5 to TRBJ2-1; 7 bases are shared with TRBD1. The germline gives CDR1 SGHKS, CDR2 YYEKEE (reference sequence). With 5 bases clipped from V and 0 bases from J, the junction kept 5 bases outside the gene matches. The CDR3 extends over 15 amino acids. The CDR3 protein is CASSFTGDSYNEQFF. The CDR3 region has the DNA TGTGCCAGCAGTTTTACAGGGGACTCCTACAATGAGCAGTTCTTC.

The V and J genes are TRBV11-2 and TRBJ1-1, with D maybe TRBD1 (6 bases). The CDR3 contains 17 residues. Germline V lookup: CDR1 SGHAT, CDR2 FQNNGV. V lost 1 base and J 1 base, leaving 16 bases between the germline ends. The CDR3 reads CASSLGFRGGENTEAFF. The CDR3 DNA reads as TGTGCCAGCAGCTTAGGTTTCAGGGGCGGAGAGAACACTGAAGCTTTCTTT.

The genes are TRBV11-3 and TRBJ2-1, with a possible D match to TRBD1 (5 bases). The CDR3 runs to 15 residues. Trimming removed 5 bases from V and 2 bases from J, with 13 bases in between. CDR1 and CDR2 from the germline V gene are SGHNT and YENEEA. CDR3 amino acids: CASSPEGEPYNEQFF. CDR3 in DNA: TGTGCCAGCAGCCCGGAAGGGGAACCCTACAATGAGCAGTTCTTC. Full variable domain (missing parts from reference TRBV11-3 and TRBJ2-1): EAGVVQSPRYKIIEKKQPVAFWCNPISGHNTLYWYLQNLGQGPELLIRYENEEAVDDSQLPKDRFSAERLKGVDSTLKIQPAELGDSAVYLCASSPEGEPYNEQFFGPGTRLTVL.

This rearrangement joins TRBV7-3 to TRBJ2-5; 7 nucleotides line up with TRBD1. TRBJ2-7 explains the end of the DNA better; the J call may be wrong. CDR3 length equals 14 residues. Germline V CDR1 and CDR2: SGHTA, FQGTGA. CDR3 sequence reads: CASSLEGGKGEQYF. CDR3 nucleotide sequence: TGTGCCAGCAGCTTAGAAGGGGGCAAGGGCGAGCAGTACTTC.